The next 19 T cell receptor beta chains were all read from a single sample in a study of patients and donors after allogeneic stem cell transplantation. TCRdb itself ran the RT-PCR reads through MiXCR, one entry per CDR3 protein. The profile shows some 880,000 distinct CDR3 sequences, under 20% of them singletons. The specimen sequenced was blood, either unsorted or a sorted T cell fraction (not recorded which). The receptor set was obtained from a human donor who was either an allogeneic HSCT recipient or a stem cell or donor lymphocyte infusion donor (not recorded which). It is not recorded whose cells these are; they may come from a transplant donor.

The sample holds a few counts of this clonotype. The chain uses TRBV20-1 and TRBJ2-7; weak D call: TRBD1 (6 bases). Germline V lookup: CDR1 DFQATT, CDR2 SNEGSKA (reference sequence). The CDR3 contains 14 residues. The V gene lost 5 bases and the J gene lost 3 bases, with 17 bases spanning the gap. CDR3 region: CSARAARGSYEQYF. The CDR3 DNA reads TGCAGTGCTCGCGCGGCCAGGGGCAGCTACGAGCAGTACTTC.

V gene TRBV6-1 combines with J gene TRBJ1-3, with 7 bases that match TRBD1. The CDR3 spans 16 residues. From germline, CDR1 is MNHNS and CDR2 SASEGT. After removal of 6 bases from V and 3 bases from J, the junction contained 11 bases not matched to a gene. In nucleotides, the CDR3 is TGTGCCAGCAGCCCTTCCAGGGGGATAAATGGAAACACCATATATTTT. It is translated as CASSPSRGINGNTIYF.

The chain employs TRBV5-6 and TRBJ1-4; D gene uncertain. Germline CDR1 and CDR2: SGHDT and YYEEEE. Trimming removed 0 bases from V and 3 bases from J, with 12 bases in between. This CDR3 is 16 amino acids long. CDR3 sequence (DNA): TGTGCCAGCAGCTTGGAAGGGTCCAAGGCTAATGAAAAACTGTTTTTT. This gives the protein CASSLEGSKANEKLFF.

The chain employs TRBV20-1 and TRBJ2-1, with 8 bases lining up with TRBD2. The CDR3 runs 14 residues. J gave up 9 bases and V 6 bases, and 13 bases lay outside the gene matches. CDR1 is DFQATT, CDR2 SNEGSKA, per germline (reference sequence). Here the CDR3 DNA reads TGCAGTGCAACCCGGGGGGGCGTCCCACCTGAGCAGTTCTTC. This translates into CSATRGGVPPEQFF.

There are many counts of this clonotype. The V gene is TRBV4-3, the J gene TRBJ2-2; D unresolved. CDR1 LGHNA and CDR2 YSLEER come from the germline V gene. With 3 bases removed from V and 1 base from J, the gap between germline ends came to 6 bases. The CDR3 sequence is 14 residues long. This CDR3 reads CASSHTKNTGELFF. The CDR3 DNA reads TGCGCCAGCAGCCACACTAAGAACACCGGGGAGCTGTTTTTT.

This clonotype was seen at least ten times. The rearrangement joins TRBV12-3 or TRBV12-4 to TRBJ2-7; 10 bases are a match to TRBD1. Germline trimming cut 6 bases from V and 4 bases from J; bases unmatched to any gene: 9. The CDR3 is made up of 15 amino acids. The CDR3 reads CASSLTGGSGYEQYF. The CDR3 nucleotides are TGTGCCAGCAGCCTGACAGGGGGCAGCGGTTACGAGCAGTACTTC.

This chain joins TRBV9 and TRBJ1-6; D might be TRBD1 (5 bases). Germline V gene lookup returns CDR1 SGDLS and CDR2 YYNGEE. V dropped 7 bases and J dropped 7 bases, with 9 bases sitting between them. The CDR3 is made up of 12 amino acids. The CDR3 DNA sequence: TGTGCCAGCGGGGGAGCCAATTCACCCCTCCACTTT. Translation: CASGGANSPLHF.

This clonotype has ten or more counts. The genes are TRBV20-1 and TRBJ1-3; unclear D gene. Per the germline V gene, CDR1 is DFQATT and CDR2 is SNEGSKA (reference sequence). The CDR3 spans 13 residues. V was pared by 0 bases and J by 7 bases, with 10 bases between. The CDR3 DNA sequence: TGCAGTGCTAGAGATCCGAATAAGAACACCATATATTTT. It translates to CSARDPNKNTIYF.

This clonotype was detected only a few times. The CDR3 DNA reads as TGTGCCAGCAGGTCCCGGGACTTGCCCACAGATACGCAGTATTTT. This sequence encodes CASRSRDLPTDTQYF. The V and J genes are TRBV12-3 or TRBV12-4 and TRBJ2-3; maybe TRBD2 (6 bases). Trimming removed 6 bases at V and 2 bases at J, with 15 bases between. This CDR3 has 15 residues.

A few counts support this clonotype. The rearrangement uses TRBV20-1 and TRBJ1-1, with TRBD1 matching 8 bases. V trimming: 0 bases; J trimming: 4 bases; junction bases outside the gene matches: 10. This CDR3 is built from 16 residues. From germline, CDR1 is DFQATT and CDR2 SNEGSKA (reference sequence). CDR3 in amino acids: CSARDRRTGWFTEAFF. The CDR3 region has the DNA TGCAGTGCTAGAGATCGCAGGACAGGGTGGTTCACTGAAGCTTTCTTT.

This clonotype was seen a few times. The rearrangement joins TRBV7-9 to TRBJ2-1; a possible D gene is TRBD2 (5 bases). Germline V lookup: CDR1 SEHNR, CDR2 FQNEAQ (reference sequence). V dropped 5 bases and J dropped 4 bases, with 15 bases sitting between them. The CDR3 loop spans 15 amino acids. The CDR3 DNA reads as TGTGCCAGCAGCCCTACTGGGTCGGGATACAATGAGCAGTTCTTC. It encodes CASSPTGSGYNEQFF.

The sample holds a few counts of this clonotype. This sequence joins TRBV20-1 and TRBJ2-1, with D unresolved. V was trimmed by 0 bases and J by 6 bases, leaving 9 bases between them. Germline V CDR1 and CDR2: DFQATT, SNEGSKA (reference sequence). The CDR3 runs to 13 residues. The CDR3 spells CSARDRWGNEQFF. Here the CDR3 DNA reads TGCAGTGCTAGAGATCGGTGGGGCAATGAGCAGTTCTTC.

V is TRBV27 and J is TRBJ2-3; D remains ambiguous. This CDR3 region has 14 residues. V was cut by 3 bases and J by 2 bases, with 9 bases left in between. In germline, CDR1 is MNHEY, CDR2 SMNVEV (reference sequence). CDR3 loop: CASSFDDNTDTQYF. Written as DNA, the CDR3 is TGTGCCAGCAGTTTCGACGACAACACAGATACGCAGTATTTT.

This clonotype was counted a single time. The chain is built from TRBV12-3 or TRBV12-4 and TRBJ2-7; 8 positions agree with TRBD1. V gave up 7 bases and J gave up 6 bases; unmatched junction bases: 14. The CDR3 runs 15 residues. This CDR3 is CASTRIGQGAIEQYF. The CDR3 DNA follows: TGTGCCAGCACTCGGATCGGGCAGGGGGCTATCGAGCAGTACTTC.

This clonotype was observed a single time. CDR3 DNA sequence: TGTGCCAGCAGTGGTCACTCCCTCGCCAAAAACATTCAGTACTTC. Its protein is CASSGHSLAKNIQYF. This chain joins TRBV2 and TRBJ2-4; D ambiguous. The CDR3 spans 15 residues. Germline values: CDR1 SNHLY, CDR2 FYNNEI. Trimming took off 4 bases at V and 1 base at J, with 11 bases between the two ends.

At least ten counts were recorded for this clonotype. V and J are TRBV6-1 and TRBJ2-5, with a tentative D call TRBD1 (5 bases). The V end was cut by 7 bases, the J end by 0 bases, with 12 bases between. The CDR3 consists of 14 residues. From germline, CDR1 is MNHNS and CDR2 SASEGT. DNA of the CDR3: TGTGCCAGCAAACCCGACAGTTACCAAGAGACCCAGTACTTC. Protein: CASKPDSYQETQYF.

This clonotype has more than one count but fewer than ten. The V and J genes are TRBV24-1 and TRBJ2-5; the D gene is possibly TRBD1 (5 bases). This CDR3 region has 13 residues. Germline V lookup: CDR1 KGHDR, CDR2 SFDVKD. Trimming pared 9 bases from V and 6 bases from J, leaving 16 bases between. The CDR3 is CATSWGKGKTQYF. The CDR3, as DNA: TGTGCCACCTCGTGGGGCAAGGGGAAGACCCAGTACTTC.

The V and J genes are TRBV9 and TRBJ2-7, with D perhaps matching TRBD1 (6 bases). Germline V gene data show CDR1 as SGDLS and CDR2 as YYNGEE. The germline V and J ends were trimmed by 0 bases and 4 bases, with 8 bases remaining between them. This CDR3 has 13 residues. The DNA of the CDR3 is TGTGCCAGCAGCGTAGAGGGGGATTACGAGCAGTACTTC. It specifies CASSVEGDYEQYF.

A remark on this clonotype: The CDR3 ends on some other residue instead of the conserved phenylalanine or tryptophan, so this is likely a read error. The limits of the CDR3 on the DNA are not certain, so only TCRdb's listed CDR3 is given. The chain joins TRBV5-6 to TRBJ2-7; TRBD2 is the table's D call, not checked against the DNA. The CDR3 adds up to 12 amino acids, both ends counted. Germline CDR1 is SGHDT and CDR2 is YYEEEE. The CDR3 is CASSWIREGPIS.